A single sample gave rise to the 26 T cell receptor beta chains below, sequenced in a study of radiotherapy plus CTLA-4 blockade in lung cancer. TCRdb keeps only in-frame clones here, not all; method: immunoSEQ multiplex PCR. The data show roughly 50,000 clones, approximately 86% seen once. The sample here was peripheral blood, taken from a patient treated with radiotherapy plus ipilimumab. The origin of the receptors is a human donor with non-small cell lung cancer that progressed on radiotherapy plus ipilimumab. Some clones in this sample may be carry-over from other donors' samples.

The genes are TRBV5-1 and TRBJ2-5; 7 bases align to TRBD1. CDR1 and CDR2 from the germline V gene are SGHRS and YFSETQ. J was trimmed by 3 bases and V by 0 bases; bases with no gene match: 2. The CDR3 sequence is 14 residues long. In DNA form, the CDR3 reads TGCGCCAGCAGCTTGGGGGGGACAGAAGAGACCCAGTACTTC. Translated, it gives CASSLGGTEETQYF. Combining the CDR3 with reference TRBV5-1 and TRBJ2-5 gives the whole variable domain KAGVTQTPRYLIKTRGQQVTLSCSPISGHRSVSWYQQTPGQGLQFLFEYFSETQRNKGNFPGRFSGRQFSNSRSEMNVSTLELGDSALYLCASSLGGTEETQYFGPGTRLLVL.

The chain is built from TRBV2 and TRBJ2-7, with 10 bases identical to TRBD1. Trimming removed 8 bases from V and 6 bases from J; junction bases left unmatched: 7. Germline CDR1 is SNHLY and CDR2 is FYNNEI. The CDR3 runs 13 residues. This chain's CDR3 is CASGRQGAGEQYF. The CDR3 region has the DNA TGTGCCAGCGGGAGACAGGGGGCCGGCGAGCAGTACTTC.

V usage is TRBV5-1 and J usage is TRBJ2-4, with a tentative D call TRBD2 (5 bases). Germline V gene sequence: CDR1 SGHRS, CDR2 YFSETQ. This CDR3 comprises 12 residues. The germline V and J ends were trimmed by 3 bases and 6 bases, with 7 bases remaining between them. The CDR3 here is CASSSGLNIQYF. CDR3 DNA sequence: TGCGCCAGCAGCTCCGGACTAAACATTCAGTACTTC.

This clone was observed a few times. This chain connects TRBV7-9 to TRBJ2-3; TRBD2 might be the D (6 bases). Trimming took 3 bases from V and 5 from J, leaving 15 bases between them. The CDR3 is 15 amino acids. CDR1 and CDR2 (germline): SEHNR, FQNEAQ (reference sequence). The CDR3 spells CASSLAVLEGDTQYF. The CDR3, as DNA: TGTGCCAGCAGCTTGGCGGTCTTGGAGGGAGATACGCAGTATTTT. The full variable domain, completed using reference TRBV7-9 and TRBJ2-3, is DTGVSQNPRHKITKRGQNVTFRCDPISEHNRLYWYRQTLGQGPEFLTYFQNEAQLEKSRLLSDRFSAERPKGSFSTLEIQRTEQGDSAMYLCASSLAVLEGDTQYFGPGTRLTVL.

This clone was detected only once. This chain links TRBV7-9 with TRBJ2-1, with D possibly TRBD1 on 6 matching bases. The CDR3 is 14 residues long. CDR1 SEHNR and CDR2 FQNEAQ come from the germline V gene (reference sequence). Deletions cut 4 bases from V and 8 bases from J, with 15 bases between. The CDR3 nucleotides read TGTGCCAGCAGCTCTATACAGGGAATGGATGAGCAGTTCTTC. Translating gives CASSSIQGMDEQFF.

The V call is TRBV19, the J call TRBJ2-7; weak D call: TRBD2 (6 bases). Germline CDR1 is LNHDA and CDR2 is SQIVND (reference sequence). This CDR3 has 15 amino acids. Trimming cost V 2 bases and J 3 bases, with 14 bases left between them. The CDR3 protein is CASSINARTNYEQYF. The DNA for the CDR3 is TGTGCCAGTAGTATAAATGCCCGGACTAACTACGAGCAGTACTTC.

The V gene is TRBV9, the J gene TRBJ2-1, with D possibly matching TRBD2 (6 bases). The ends were cut back, 0 bases at V and 1 base at J, with 14 bases in the middle. The CDR3 totals 17 residues. Germline values: CDR1 SGDLS, CDR2 YYNGEE. The CDR3 DNA reads TGTGCCAGCAGCGTAGTGAGTAGCGCGGGGTCCTACAATGAGCAGTTCTTC. This sequence encodes CASSVVSSAGSYNEQFF.

J is TRBJ2-1 and V is TRBV14; 9 bases match TRBD2. With V trimmed by 2 bases and J by 6 bases, 14 bases remained unmatched. CDR3 length equals 18 residues. CDR1 is SGHDN, CDR2 FVKESK, per germline. The CDR3 region is CASSQKTGGTSIGNEQFF. CDR3 in DNA: TGTGCCAGCAGCCAAAAGACGGGAGGGACTAGCATCGGCAATGAGCAGTTCTTC. The variable domain in full, with the rest retrieved from reference TRBV14 and TRBJ2-1, is EAGVTQFPSHSVIEKGQTVTLRCDPISGHDNLYWYRRVMGKEIKFLLHFVKESKQDESGMPNNRFLAERTGGTYSTLKVQPAELEDSGVYFCASSQKTGGTSIGNEQFFGPGTRLTVL.

CDR3 in amino acids: CASSLEQGDDYGYTF. CDR3 nucleotide sequence: TGTGCCAGCAGCTTGGAGCAGGGTGACGACTATGGCTACACCTTC. The V gene is TRBV5-5, the J gene TRBJ1-2, with D possibly TRBD1 on 5 matching bases. The germline V and J ends were trimmed by 0 bases and 3 bases, with 12 bases remaining between them. Germline lookup yields CDR1 SGHKS and CDR2 YYEKEE (reference sequence). This CDR3 is 15 amino acids long.

This chain connects TRBV19 to TRBJ2-3; 7 bases are a match to TRBD2. V shed 5 bases and J 0 bases; nucleotides not matched to a gene: 2. Germline CDR1 reads LNHDA; CDR2 reads SQIVND (reference sequence). The CDR3 totals 14 residues. CDR3 residues: CASSVSGSTDTQYF. CDR3 coding DNA: TGTGCCAGTAGTGTTAGCGGGAGCACAGATACGCAGTATTTT.

The sample holds a few counts of this clone. V and J are TRBV4-1 and TRBJ1-5, with TRBD1 identical over 8 bases. CDR3 length: 14 residues. From germline, CDR1 is MGHRA and CDR2 YSYEKL. V dropped 2 bases and J dropped 5; count of bases not matched to a gene: 2. This CDR3 reads CASSQRTGHQPQHF. The CDR3 bases are TGCGCCAGCAGCCAACGGACAGGGCATCAGCCCCAGCATTTT.

The chain uses TRBV27 and TRBJ2-1; TRBD1 matches 9 bases. V lost 4 bases, J lost 7 bases, and 11 bases stayed unmatched. Germline V gene lookup returns CDR1 MNHEY and CDR2 SMNVEV (reference sequence). This CDR3 spans 16 amino acids. The CDR3 nucleotides read TGTGCCAGCAGTTCTTTCGGGACAGGGAAAAGAAATGAGCAGTTCTTC. Its protein is CASSSFGTGKRNEQFF.

The V call is TRBV9, the J call TRBJ2-1; the match to TRBD1 covers 7 bases. The V segment lost 0 bases and the J segment 4 bases; nucleotides outside the gene matches: 4. This CDR3 contains 15 residues. The germline V gene encodes CDR1 SGDLS and CDR2 YYNGEE. The DNA for the CDR3 is TGTGCCAGCAGCGTAGAGGGGACAGTTTACAATGAGCAGTTCTTC. This translates into CASSVEGTVYNEQFF.

This rearrangement joins TRBV5-1 to TRBJ2-5; 8 bases agree with TRBD2. Per germline, CDR1 SGHRS and CDR2 YFSETQ. This CDR3 is 14 amino acids long. Unmatched junction bases numbered 0, after V lost 2 bases and J lost 0 bases. The CDR3 nucleotides are TGCGCCAGCAGCTTTAGCGGGAACCAAGAGACCCAGTACTTC. This translates into CASSFSGNQETQYF. Using reference TRBV5-1 and TRBJ2-5 for the parts outside the CDR3, the full variable domain is KAGVTQTPRYLIKTRGQQVTLSCSPISGHRSVSWYQQTPGQGLQFLFEYFSETQRNKGNFPGRFSGRQFSNSRSEMNVSTLELGDSALYLCASSFSGNQETQYFGPGTRLLVL.

The J gene is TRBJ2-3, the V gene TRBV18; D not certain. V was trimmed by 0 bases and J by 2 bases, leaving 3 bases between them. This CDR3 has 13 residues. Per the germline V gene, CDR1 is KGHSH and CDR2 is LQKENI. This chain's CDR3 is CASSPPFTDTQYF. CDR3 nucleotide sequence: TGTGCCAGCTCACCACCCTTCACAGATACGCAGTATTTT.

V is TRBV25-1 and J is TRBJ2-2, with TRBD2 matching over 7 bases. The CDR3 spans 16 residues. Per germline, CDR1 MGHDK and CDR2 SYGVNS. V lost 6 bases to trimming and J lost 0 bases; unmatched junction nucleotides: 7. The CDR3 bases are TGTGCCAGCAGCAAAACTAGCGCCCCGAACACCGGGGAGCTGTTTTTT. Translating it yields CASSKTSAPNTGELFF.

This clone has only one observation. The V gene is TRBV10-2, the J gene TRBJ1-1; D is possibly TRBD1 (5 bases). The CDR3 is made up of 12 amino acids. The germline V gene has CDR1 WSHSY and CDR2 SAAADI. Trimming cost V 7 bases and J 5 bases, with 11 bases left between them. The CDR3 nucleotides are TGCGCCAGCAAGGGCAGGGCAACTGAAGCTTTCTTT. Protein: CASKGRATEAFF.

In its sample, this clone was seen once. V gene TRBV9 combines with J gene TRBJ2-4; D might be TRBD2 (5 bases). This CDR3 is 16 amino acids long. Trimming pared 4 bases from V and 0 bases from J, leaving 14 bases between. Germline assignment: CDR1 SGDLS and CDR2 YYNGEE. This CDR3 is CASSQSGGLAKNIQYF. Written as DNA, the CDR3 is TGTGCCAGCAGCCAAAGTGGAGGTTTAGCCAAAAACATTCAGTACTTC.

The chain joins TRBV2 to TRBJ1-5; 7 bases fit TRBD1. Losses at the gene ends were 5 bases for V and 5 bases for J; bases not matched to a gene: 9. The CDR3 is 15 amino acids. The germline V gene has CDR1 SNHLY and CDR2 FYNNEI. CDR3 sequence (DNA): TGTGCCAGCAGTCACGACAGGGCGAAGGATCAGCCCCAGCATTTT. Its protein product is CASSHDRAKDQPQHF.

This chain uses TRBV2 with TRBJ1-6, with 8 bases fitting TRBD1. This CDR3 comprises 15 residues. Looked up from germline, CDR1 is SNHLY and CDR2 is FYNNEI. V was pared by 8 bases and J by 7 bases, with 10 bases of the junction left unmatched. The CDR3 nucleotides read TGTGCCAGCGGAAGATCCGACAGGGGAAATTCACCCCTCCACTTT. It is translated as CASGRSDRGNSPLHF.

This chain links TRBV7-7 with TRBJ2-5; 7 nucleotides agree with TRBD1. V shed 5 bases, J shed 1 base, and the junction held 7 bases outside the gene matches. The CDR3 covers 15 residues. Germline lookup yields CDR1 SSHAT and CDR2 FNYEAQ (reference sequence). The CDR3 nucleotides are TGTGCCAGCAGCCCCCAACAGGGGAGCCAAGAGACCCAGTACTTC. It encodes CASSPQQGSQETQYF.

The chain joins TRBV7-9 to TRBJ1-5; D unclear. This CDR3 has 12 amino acids. Germline V lookup: CDR1 SEHNR, CDR2 FQNEAQ (reference sequence). The V end was cut by 4 bases, the J end by 11 bases, with 12 bases between. CDR3 in amino acids: CASSSLHAAQHF. For the CDR3, the DNA is TGTGCCAGCAGCTCCCTTCACGCAGCCCAGCATTTT.

The chain uses TRBV11-2 and TRBJ2-3; D uncertain. The length of the CDR3 is 15 residues. Per germline, CDR1 SGHAT and CDR2 FQNNGV. V was shortened by 1 base and J by 4 bases, with 12 bases between the two germline ends. The CDR3 nucleotides are TGTGCCAGCAGCTTAGGTCACAGCACCCCAGATACGCAGTATTTT. This translates into CASSLGHSTPDTQYF. The entire variable domain, with the rest obtained from reference TRBV11-2 and TRBJ2-3, is as follows: EAGVAQSPRYKIIEKRQSVAFWCNPISGHATLYWYQQILGQGPKLLIQFQNNGVVDDSQLPKDRFSAERLKGVDSTLKIQPAKLEDSAVYLCASSLGHSTPDTQYFGPGTRLTVL.

The rearrangement uses TRBV5-1 and TRBJ1-1; 7 nucleotides align to TRBD1. The V and J ends lost 0 bases and 2 bases, in that order; junction bases with no gene match: 7. This CDR3 has 16 amino acids. Per germline, CDR1 SGHRS and CDR2 YFSETQ. The CDR3 loop reads CASSLAGTDTNTEAFF. The DNA of the CDR3 is TGCGCCAGCAGCTTGGCTGGGACAGATACTAACACTGAAGCTTTCTTT. Full variable domain (missing parts from reference TRBV5-1 and TRBJ1-1): KAGVTQTPRYLIKTRGQQVTLSCSPISGHRSVSWYQQTPGQGLQFLFEYFSETQRNKGNFPGRFSGRQFSNSRSEMNVSTLELGDSALYLCASSLAGTDTNTEAFFGQGTRLTVV.

The chain links TRBV7-2 to TRBJ1-2; no clear D. V was clipped by 1 base and J by 2 bases, with 11 bases between them. Germline V CDR1 and CDR2: SGHTA, FQGNSA. The CDR3 spans 15 residues. The CDR3, as DNA: TGTGCCAGCAGCTTAGTTTGGCAGGCGAACTATGGCTACACCTTC. Its translation is CASSLVWQANYGYTF.

This clone appeared a few times. The chain uses TRBV4-1 and TRBJ1-5; D not resolved. This CDR3 has 14 amino acids. The germline gives CDR1 MGHRA, CDR2 YSYEKL. The V and J ends lost 0 bases and 4 bases respectively, with 7 bases between them. Here the CDR3 reads CASSQEGLNQPQHF. The CDR3 coding sequence is TGCGCCAGCAGCCAAGAGGGCCTGAATCAGCCCCAGCATTTT.